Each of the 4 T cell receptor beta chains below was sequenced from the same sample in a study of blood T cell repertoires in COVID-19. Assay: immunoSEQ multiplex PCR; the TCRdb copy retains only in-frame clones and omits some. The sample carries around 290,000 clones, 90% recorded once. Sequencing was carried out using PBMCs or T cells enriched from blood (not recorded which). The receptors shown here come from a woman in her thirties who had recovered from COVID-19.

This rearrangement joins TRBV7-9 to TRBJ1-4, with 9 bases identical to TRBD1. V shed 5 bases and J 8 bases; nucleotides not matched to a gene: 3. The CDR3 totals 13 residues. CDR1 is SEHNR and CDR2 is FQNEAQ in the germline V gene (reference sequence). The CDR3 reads CASSADRGEKLFF. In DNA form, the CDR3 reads TGTGCCAGCAGCGCAGACAGGGGGGAAAAACTGTTTTTT.

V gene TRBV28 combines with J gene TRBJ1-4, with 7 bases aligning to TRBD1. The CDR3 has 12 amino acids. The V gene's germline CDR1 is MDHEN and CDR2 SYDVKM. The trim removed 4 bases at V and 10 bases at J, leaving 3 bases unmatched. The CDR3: CASSSQGVKLFF. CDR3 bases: TGTGCCAGCAGTTCTCAGGGGGTAAAACTGTTTTTT.

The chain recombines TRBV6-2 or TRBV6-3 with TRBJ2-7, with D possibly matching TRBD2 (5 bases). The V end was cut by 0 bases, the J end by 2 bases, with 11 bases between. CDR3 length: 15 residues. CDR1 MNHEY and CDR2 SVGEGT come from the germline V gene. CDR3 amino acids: CASSYSEDGPYEQYF. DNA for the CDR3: TGTGCCAGCAGTTACTCGGAGGACGGGCCCTACGAGCAGTACTTC.

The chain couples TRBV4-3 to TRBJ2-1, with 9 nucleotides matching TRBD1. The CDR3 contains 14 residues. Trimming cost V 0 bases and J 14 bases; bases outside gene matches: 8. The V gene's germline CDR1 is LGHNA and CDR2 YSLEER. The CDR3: CASSQEGRDREKFF. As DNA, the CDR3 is TGCGCCAGCAGCCAAGAAGGACGGGACAGGGAAAAGTTCTTC.